Listed here is a single T cell receptor beta chain. What it recognizes is unknown. This record comes from a study of T cell responses to AZD1222 COVID-19 vaccine. The study's findings and limits: Most donors were white British, females outnumbered males, and clonal diversity was possibly underestimated. Unmutated variant regions reportedly attract nearly half of all spike-specific TCRs. No day 14 peak samples; only post-peak repertoires were characterized. The breadth and depth of Spike-specific TCRs increased once two AZD1222 doses had been given.

TCRdb keeps only in-frame clones here, not all; method: immunoSEQ multiplex PCR. The data show approximately 190,000 clones, with 90% to 95% seen just once and 7% to 9.5% held by the top ten. CDR1 SGDLS and CDR2 YYNGEE come from the germline V gene. Trimming took off 5 bases at V and 5 bases at J, with 13 bases between the two ends. The CDR3 consists of 14 residues. The chain combines TRBV9 with TRBJ1-4; D may be TRBD1 (5 bases). The TCR originated in an adult in good health. This sample comprised peripheral blood, obtained on day 0 of AZD1222 vaccination. CDR3 residues: CASSGGVRNEKLFF. The CDR3 DNA reads as TGTGCCAGCAGTGGGGGGGTTAGGAATGAAAAACTGTTTTTT.